This passage covers 31 T cell receptor beta chains from one sample sequenced in a study of T-cell reconstitution after alpha-beta-depleted transplantation in children. Unique molecular identifiers tagged the TCRbeta library. TCRdb processed the PCR reads anew with MiXCR; each CDR3 protein has one entry. Here the sample spans hundreds of thousands of distinct CDR3 sequences, around 13% being singletons. The sequenced sample was PBMCs, obtained before TCRalphabeta/CD19-depleted stem cell transplant. The origin of the receptors is a girl aged 2 to 10 with congenital amegakaryocytic thrombocytopenia, due to receive a stem cell transplant.

In this sample, this clonotype turned up many times. The V gene is TRBV29-1, the J gene TRBJ2-5; D may match TRBD1 or TRBD2 (5 bases each). Looked up from germline, CDR1 is SQVTM and CDR2 is ANQGSEA. The CDR3 runs to 13 residues. V lost 5 bases and J 0 bases, leaving 10 bases between the germline ends. The DNA for the CDR3 is TGCAGCGTTAGTGGGGGAAACCAAGAGACCCAGTACTTC. Translating gives CSVSGGNQETQYF.

The rearrangement uses TRBV5-4 and TRBJ2-4; D remains ambiguous. This CDR3 has 13 residues. CDR1 SGHNT and CDR2 YYREEE come from the germline V gene (reference sequence). V was trimmed by 0 bases and J by 6 bases, leaving 7 bases between them. The CDR3 sequence: CASSLGGTNIQYF. The CDR3 nucleotides read TGTGCCAGCAGCTTGGGGGGAACAAACATTCAGTACTTC.

This clonotype was detected only a few times. The rearrangement links TRBV9 to TRBJ1-6; D uncertain. The CDR3 has 19 amino acids. Trimming took off 0 bases at V and 0 bases at J, with 16 bases between the two ends. CDR1 is SGDLS, CDR2 YYNGEE, per germline. CDR3 in amino acids: CASSVDTAGPFSYNSPLHF. Written as DNA, the CDR3 is TGTGCCAGCAGCGTAGATACAGCGGGCCCCTTCTCCTATAATTCACCCCTCCACTTT. Filled out from reference TRBV9 and TRBJ1-6, the complete variable domain reads DSGVTQTPKHLITATGQRVTLRCSPRSGDLSVYWYQQSLDQGLQFLIQYYNGEERAKGNILERFSAQQFPDLHSELNLSSLELGDSALYFCASSVDTAGPFSYNSPLHFGNGTRLTVT.

The chain links TRBV20-1 to TRBJ2-1; TRBD1 agrees at 10 bases. The trim removed 5 bases at V and 4 bases at J, leaving 8 bases unmatched. This CDR3 comprises 15 residues. CDR1 DFQATT and CDR2 SNEGSKA come from the germline V gene (reference sequence). The CDR3 reads CSACSTGGGYNEQFF. DNA of the CDR3: TGCAGTGCTTGCTCGACAGGGGGCGGGTACAATGAGCAGTTCTTC.

This clonotype appeared a few times. The V call is TRBV5-1, the J call TRBJ2-1; D tentatively reads TRBD1 or TRBD2 (5 bases each). Trimming stripped 4 bases from V and 8 bases from J, with 22 bases between. The CDR3 totals 16 residues. CDR1 and CDR2 (germline): SGHRS, YFSETQ. The DNA for the CDR3 is TGCGCCAGCAGCGCCACGGGGACCGCAGTCGTCGATGAGCAGTTCTTC. Its translation is CASSATGTAVVDEQFF.

This clonotype was counted between two and nine times. The chain carries TRBV15 and TRBJ2-7, with TRBD2 matching over 9 bases. Trimming at V came to 1 base and at J to 4 bases, leaving 5 bases not matched to a gene. CDR1 and CDR2 from the germline V gene are LNHNV and YYDKDF (reference sequence). This CDR3 region has 15 residues. CDR3 nucleotide sequence: TGTGCCACCAGCAGAGGTCCTAGCGGGAAGTACGAGCAGTACTTC. This translates into CATSRGPSGKYEQYF.

This clonotype appeared many times. The rearrangement uses TRBV12-3 or TRBV12-4 and TRBJ2-7, with 11 bases matching TRBD2. This CDR3 has 20 amino acids. Germline trimming cut 1 base from V and 0 bases from J; bases unmatched to any gene: 14. CDR3 loop: CASSLGSGLAGVLSSYEQYF. The CDR3 DNA follows: TGTGCCAGCAGTTTAGGCTCAGGACTAGCGGGCGTACTCAGCTCCTACGAGCAGTACTTC.

In its sample, this clonotype was seen many times. The rearrangement uses TRBV7-2 and TRBJ1-1; D remains ambiguous. The ends were cut back, 1 base at V and 1 base at J, with 13 bases in the middle. The germline V gene encodes CDR1 SGHTA and CDR2 FQGNSA. The CDR3 is 16 amino acids. The CDR3 DNA reads TGTGCCAGCAGCTTAGTGCAGGATCTGGGGAACACTGAAGCTTTCTTT. This gives the protein CASSLVQDLGNTEAFF. Together with reference TRBV7-2 and TRBJ1-1, the CDR3 gives the full variable domain: GAGVSQSPSNKVTEKGKDVELRCDPISGHTALYWYRQSLGQGLEFLIYFQGNSAPDKSGLPSDRFSAERTGGSVSTLTIQRTQQEDSAVYLCASSLVQDLGNTEAFFGQGTRLTVV.

This clonotype has just a few counts. V gene TRBV15 combines with J gene TRBJ2-3; TRBD2 matches at 8 bases. The CDR3 extends over 16 amino acids. Germline values: CDR1 LNHNV, CDR2 YYDKDF (reference sequence). V lost 0 bases, J lost 6 bases, and 8 bases stayed unmatched. Here the CDR3 reads CATSRDRSGGSDTQYF. CDR3 nucleotides: TGTGCCACCAGCAGAGACCGGTCGGGAGGGTCGGATACGCAGTATTTT.

This clonotype was found many times. The chain recombines TRBV20-1 with TRBJ1-1; D may be TRBD1 (5 bases). Germline V lookup: CDR1 DFQATT, CDR2 SNEGSKA (reference sequence). The CDR3 is 15 amino acids. The V end was cut by 0 bases, the J end by 3 bases, with 14 bases between. The chain's CDR3 is CSARDRAGSYTEAFF. CDR3 coding DNA: TGCAGTGCTAGAGATCGAGCAGGGTCGTACACTGAAGCTTTCTTT.

In its sample, this clonotype was seen many times. The chain is built from TRBV5-1 and TRBJ2-5; D unclear. CDR1 is SGHRS and CDR2 is YFSETQ in the germline V gene. The V end was cut by 5 bases, the J end by 2 bases, with 19 bases between. The CDR3 has 16 residues. The CDR3: CASSSHRLGGQETQYF. The CDR3 DNA sequence: TGCGCCAGCAGTTCCCATAGACTTGGCGGACAAGAGACCCAGTACTTC.

This clonotype was detected many times. The rearrangement joins TRBV9 to TRBJ2-5; 7 nucleotides line up with TRBD1. CDR3 length equals 16 residues. Germline values: CDR1 SGDLS, CDR2 YYNGEE. J gave up 4 bases and V 4 bases, and 13 bases lay outside the gene matches. The CDR3 DNA sequence: TGTGCCAGCAGCATCAGTACAGGGGCCTCGGGAGAGACCCAGTACTTC. Residues: CASSISTGASGETQYF.

This clonotype has just one count. The junction differs from germline at one of its ends, possibly a read error. This sequence joins TRBV11-2 and TRBJ2-1, with 13 bases that match TRBD2. Germline assignment: CDR1 SGHAT and CDR2 FQNNGV. The CDR3 covers 15 residues. The CDR3 region has the DNA TGTGCCAGCAGCGTTAGGACTAGCGGGAGCTATGAGCATTTCTTC. Translated: CASSVRTSGSYEHFF.

This clonotype was seen many times. This chain uses TRBV29-1 with TRBJ2-3, with 8 bases identical to TRBD2. Per the germline V gene, CDR1 is SQVTM and CDR2 is ANQGSEA. The CDR3 is made up of 16 amino acids. J lost 4 bases, V lost 7 bases, and 16 bases had no gene match. The chain's CDR3 is CSAYRGAGVSSDTQYF. The DNA for the CDR3 is TGCAGCGCCTACCGCGGAGCGGGAGTTTCTTCAGATACGCAGTATTTT.

This clonotype came up many times. The rearrangement links TRBV7-9 to TRBJ2-1, with D possibly TRBD1 on 6 matching bases. This CDR3 spans 15 amino acids. The V gene's germline CDR1 is SEHNR and CDR2 FQNEAQ (reference sequence). Deletions cut 4 bases from V and 5 bases from J, with 15 bases between. The CDR3 protein is CASSSRTAIDNEQFF. The CDR3 DNA reads TGTGCCAGCAGCTCCAGGACAGCAATAGACAATGAGCAGTTCTTC.

This clonotype was seen more than once but under ten times. This chain connects TRBV18 to TRBJ1-1; D might be TRBD1 (5 bases). This CDR3 contains 12 residues. Trimming left V 4 bases short and J 4 bases short, with 7 bases between. The germline gives CDR1 KGHSH, CDR2 LQKENI. In DNA form, the CDR3 reads TGTGCCAGCTCACAGGGGATCACTGAAGCTTTCTTT. Encoded protein: CASSQGITEAFF.

This chain connects TRBV19 to TRBJ1-2, with unresolved D. CDR3 length: 14 amino acids. Trimming took off 7 bases at V and 2 bases at J, with 14 bases between the two ends. Germline values: CDR1 LNHDA, CDR2 SQIVND (reference sequence). The CDR3 DNA sequence: TGTGCCAGTACCAGGAACGGGGTGAACTATGGCTACACCTTC. This gives the protein CASTRNGVNYGYTF.

This clonotype occurred many times. The chain couples TRBV5-1 to TRBJ2-1; 7 bases are shared with TRBD2. Germline trimming cut 0 bases from V and 0 bases from J; bases unmatched to any gene: 6. This CDR3 comprises 17 residues. CDR1 is SGHRS, CDR2 YFSETQ, per germline. The DNA of the CDR3 is TGCGCCAGCAGCTTGGGTAGCGGGCCGAGCTCCTACAATGAGCAGTTCTTC. Amino acid sequence: CASSLGSGPSSYNEQFF.

This clonotype has at least ten counts. The rearrangement links TRBV12-3 or TRBV12-4 to TRBJ2-2, with D uncertain. The CDR3 runs to 13 residues. The V end was cut by 4 bases, the J end by 0 bases, with 3 bases between. CDR3 loop: CASSYANTGELFF. The DNA of the CDR3 is TGTGCCAGCAGTTACGCGAACACCGGGGAGCTGTTTTTT.

This clonotype was found many times. This chain uses TRBV5-1 with TRBJ2-3, with 7 bases that match TRBD2. Germline CDR1 and CDR2: SGHRS and YFSETQ. This CDR3 region has 16 residues. With 0 bases clipped from V and 0 bases from J, the junction kept 4 bases outside the gene matches. CDR3 sequence (DNA): TGCGCCAGCAGCTTGGCGGCGGGAGATAGCACAGATACGCAGTATTTT. It encodes CASSLAAGDSTDTQYF.

This clonotype occurred many times. This chain joins TRBV5-1 and TRBJ1-2; TRBD1 matches at 7 bases. CDR1 is SGHRS, CDR2 YFSETQ, per germline. There are 16 residues in the CDR3. With V trimmed by 0 bases and J by 4 bases, 9 bases remained unmatched. CDR3 protein: CASSLARGGEVYGYTF. The CDR3 nucleotides read TGCGCCAGCAGCTTGGCACGAGGGGGCGAAGTCTATGGCTACACCTTC.

V is TRBV12-3 or TRBV12-4 and J is TRBJ2-1, with a possible D match to TRBD2 (6 bases). CDR3 length equals 16 residues. V was cut by 5 bases and J by 10 bases, with 24 bases left in between. CDR3 nucleotide sequence: TGTGCCAGCAGTATCCCCCGGGACTTCCCCCGTCGGGAGCAGTTCTTC. Translated, it gives CASSIPRDFPRREQFF.

The V gene is TRBV7-9, the J gene TRBJ2-7, with no clear D. The CDR3 is made up of 16 amino acids. V was shortened by 1 base and J by 3 bases, with 16 bases between the two germline ends. Germline lookup yields CDR1 SEHNR and CDR2 FQNEAQ (reference sequence). CDR3 loop: CASSLVTPTLNYEQYF. Here the CDR3 DNA reads TGTGCCAGCAGCTTAGTAACGCCGACCCTGAACTACGAGCAGTACTTC. The whole variable domain, remainder taken from reference TRBV7-9 and TRBJ2-7, is DTGVSQNPRHKITKRGQNVTFRCDPISEHNRLYWYRQTLGQGPEFLTYFQNEAQLEKSRLLSDRFSAERPKGSFSTLEIQRTEQGDSAMYLCASSLVTPTLNYEQYFGPGTRLTVT.

This clonotype was seen many times. V usage is TRBV5-1 and J usage is TRBJ1-6; weak D call: TRBD1 (6 bases). V was shortened by 3 bases and J by 3 bases, with 13 bases between the two germline ends. In germline, CDR1 is SGHRS, CDR2 YFSETQ. The CDR3 totals 16 residues. In nucleotides, the CDR3 is TGCGCCAGCAGCTGGACCCAAGGGGGCTATAATTCACCCCTCCACTTT. It encodes CASSWTQGGYNSPLHF.

Ten or more counts support this clonotype. The CDR3 sequence: CSGRDRVYGEQFF. CDR3 sequence (DNA): TGCAGCGGCCGGGACCGGGTGTATGGTGAGCAGTTCTTC. The V call is TRBV29-1, the J call TRBJ2-1; D is tentatively TRBD1 or TRBD2 (5 bases each). The CDR3 has 13 residues. Trimming took off 7 bases at V and 9 bases at J, with 19 bases between the two ends. Germline values: CDR1 SQVTM, CDR2 ANQGSEA.

The table lists this clonotype with many counts. For the CDR3, the DNA is TGCAGTGCTCTGCGGGAGACGTATTCAGATACGCAGTATTTT. Translating it yields CSALRETYSDTQYF. The chain has TRBV20-1 and TRBJ2-3; TRBD2 matches at 7 bases. The germline CDR1 and CDR2 sequences are DFQATT and SNEGSKA (reference sequence). This CDR3 spans 14 amino acids. The junction had 9 bases not matched to a gene; V was cut back by 5 bases and J by 4 bases.

The V and J genes are TRBV5-1 and TRBJ2-1; weak D call: TRBD1 (6 bases). The CDR3 loop spans 14 amino acids. V was cut by 4 bases and J by 4 bases, with 12 bases left in between. The germline V gene has CDR1 SGHRS and CDR2 YFSETQ. CDR3 region: CASSPQQGYNEQFF. The DNA for the CDR3 is TGCGCCAGCAGCCCACAACAGGGATACAATGAGCAGTTCTTC.

Notes on this clonotype: One base away lies a much larger clone, so this may be a sequencing read error. This chain connects TRBV12-3 or TRBV12-4 to TRBJ2-3; the match to TRBD2 covers 7 bases. With 2 bases clipped from V and 4 bases from J, the junction kept 6 bases outside the gene matches. This CDR3 comprises 15 residues. CDR3 nucleotide sequence: TGTGCCAGCAGTTTATACGTGGGAGGGGCAGATACGCAGTATTTT. Encoded protein: CASSLYVGGADTQYF.

The rearrangement joins TRBV29-1 to TRBJ1-1, with D perhaps matching TRBD1 (6 bases). V dropped 5 bases and J dropped 1 base, with 11 bases sitting between them. The CDR3 sequence is 13 residues long. From germline, CDR1 is SQVTM and CDR2 ANQGSEA. The CDR3 spells CSVSGGGNTEAFF. The CDR3 region has the DNA TGCAGCGTTAGTGGGGGCGGGAACACTGAAGCTTTCTTT.

This clonotype was counted between two and nine times. J is TRBJ2-2 and V is TRBV11-2; possibly TRBD2 for D (6 bases). Germline V gene sequence: CDR1 SGHAT, CDR2 FQNNGV. There are 15 residues in the CDR3. V lost 1 base, J lost 7 bases, and 13 bases lay in between. The DNA of the CDR3 is TGTGCCAGCAGCTTAGTGGCGGGACTGGGCGGGGAGCTGTTTTTT. This gives the protein CASSLVAGLGGELFF.

V and J are TRBV7-3 and TRBJ2-3; 10 positions match TRBD2. The CDR3 covers 15 residues. The V segment lost 3 bases and the J segment 5 bases; nucleotides outside the gene matches: 5. CDR1 and CDR2 (germline): SGHTA, FQGTGA. CDR3 in amino acids: CASSFASGSLDTQYF. The CDR3 DNA follows: TGTGCCAGCAGCTTCGCTAGCGGGAGTCTAGATACGCAGTATTTT.